This T cell receptor (beta chain) was retrieved from a study of blood T cell repertoires in COVID-19. The sample holds one count of this clone. TCRdb keeps only in-frame clones here, not all; method: immunoSEQ multiplex PCR. The sample includes about 92,000 clones, around 80% of them seen just once. Unmatched junction bases numbered 3, after V lost 3 bases and J lost 4 bases. Germline values: CDR1 KGHSH, CDR2 LQKENI. This CDR3 region has 14 residues. This TCR was sampled from a man aged 50 to 59 who had recovered from COVID-19. This chain links TRBV18 with TRBJ2-7; 10 bases line up with TRBD2. Sequencing used peripheral blood. This CDR3 is CASSPGLAQYEQYF. CDR3 DNA sequence: TGTGCCAGCTCACCGGGACTAGCGCAGTACGAGCAGTACTTC. Using reference TRBV18 and TRBJ2-7 for the parts outside the CDR3, the full variable domain is NAGVMQNPRHLVRRRGQEARLRCSPMKGHSHVYWYRQLPEEGLKFMVYLQKENIIDESGMPKERFSAEFPKEGPSILRIQQVVRGDSAAYFCASSPGLAQYEQYFGPGTRLTVT.